This TCR beta chain was sequenced during a study of T cells in Graves' hyperthyroidism and ophthalmopathy. This clonotype appeared many times. Its antigen is unknown. Between the trimmed V and J ends, which lost 3 bases and 4 bases, there was a span of 13 bases. In germline, CDR1 is MDHEN, CDR2 SYDVKM. There are 15 residues in the CDR3. Amplified regions were TCR beta CDR3 sequences from RNA transcripts. HTBI primers were employed in a first-round RT-PCR of the TCR CDR3. TCRdb used MiXCR to reprocess the multiplex PCR reads, holding one entry per CDR3 protein. The sample lists roughly 330,000 distinct CDR3 sequences, around 16% occurring once. Broader study findings: Most thyroid clonotypes with frequency above 0.001 were detected in blood.

If no ophthalmopathy progression occurred within 18 months, Graves' hyperthyroidism was stable. The V and J genes are TRBV28 and TRBJ1-5; unclear D gene. The receptor's source is a man aged 25-45 years with Graves' hyperthyroidism. Input material: blood. The CDR3: CASSLVEGRNQPQHF. CDR3 coding DNA: TGTGCCAGCAGTTTGGTTGAGGGTAGGAATCAGCCCCAGCATTTT.